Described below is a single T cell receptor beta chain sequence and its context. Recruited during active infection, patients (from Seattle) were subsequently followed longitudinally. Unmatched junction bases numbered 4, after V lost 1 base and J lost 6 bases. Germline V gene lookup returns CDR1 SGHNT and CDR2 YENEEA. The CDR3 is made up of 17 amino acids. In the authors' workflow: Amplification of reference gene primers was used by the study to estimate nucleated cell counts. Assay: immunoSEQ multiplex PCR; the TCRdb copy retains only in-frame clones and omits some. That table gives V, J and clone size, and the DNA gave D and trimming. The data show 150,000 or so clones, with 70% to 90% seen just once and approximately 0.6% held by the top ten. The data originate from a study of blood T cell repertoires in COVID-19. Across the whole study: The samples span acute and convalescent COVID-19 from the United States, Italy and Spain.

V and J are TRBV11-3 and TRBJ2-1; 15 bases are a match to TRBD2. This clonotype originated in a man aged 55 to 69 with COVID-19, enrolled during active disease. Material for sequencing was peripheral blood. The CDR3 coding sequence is TGTGCCAGCAGCTTAGTGGGACTAGCGGGGGGCCTCAATGAGCAGTTCTTC. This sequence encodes CASSLVGLAGGLNEQFF.